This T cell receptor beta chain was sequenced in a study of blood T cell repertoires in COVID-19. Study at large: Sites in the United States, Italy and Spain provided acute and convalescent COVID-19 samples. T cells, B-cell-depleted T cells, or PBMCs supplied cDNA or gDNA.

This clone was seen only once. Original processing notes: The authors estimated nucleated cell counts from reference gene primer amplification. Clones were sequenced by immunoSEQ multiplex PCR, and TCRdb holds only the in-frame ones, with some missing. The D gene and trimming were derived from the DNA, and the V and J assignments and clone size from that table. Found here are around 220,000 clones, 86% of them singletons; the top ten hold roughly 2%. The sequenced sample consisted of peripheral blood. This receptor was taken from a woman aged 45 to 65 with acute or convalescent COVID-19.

CDR3 coding DNA: TGTGCCAGCAGCTTGGCCAGCGGCACAGATACGCAGTATTTT. It codes for CASSLASGTDTQYF. This chain joins TRBV7-2 and TRBJ2-3; D unclear. V lost 3 bases to trimming and J lost 1 base, with 8 bases between them. Germline loops: CDR1 SGHTA, CDR2 FQGNSA. CDR3 length equals 14 residues.